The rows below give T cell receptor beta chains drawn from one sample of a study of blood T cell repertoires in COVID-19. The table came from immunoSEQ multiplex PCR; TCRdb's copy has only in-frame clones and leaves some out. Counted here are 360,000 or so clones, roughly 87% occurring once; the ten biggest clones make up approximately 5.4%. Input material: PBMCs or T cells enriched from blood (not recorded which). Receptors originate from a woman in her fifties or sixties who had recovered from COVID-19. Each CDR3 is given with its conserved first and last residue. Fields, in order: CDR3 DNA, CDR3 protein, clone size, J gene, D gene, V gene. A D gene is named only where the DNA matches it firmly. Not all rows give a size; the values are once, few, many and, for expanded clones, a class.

cdr3_nt: TGTGCCACCAGCAGGGAAAGACAGATATCTGGAAACACCATATATTTT; cdr3_aa: CATSRERQISGNTIYF; clone_size: -; j_call: TRBJ1-3; d_call: -; v_call: TRBV15
cdr3_nt: TGCGCCAGCAGCCGTTCTGGGACTAGCGGGAGATCCTACAATGAGCAGTTCTTC; cdr3_aa: CASSRSGTSGRSYNEQFF; clone_size: -; j_call: TRBJ2-1; d_call: TRBD2; v_call: TRBV5-1
cdr3_nt: TGCGCCAGCAGCCAAGATCCGGGGAGCTATAATTCACCCCTCCACTTT; cdr3_aa: CASSQDPGSYNSPLHF; clone_size: -; j_call: TRBJ1-6; d_call: -; v_call: TRBV4-3
cdr3_nt: TGTGCCTGGAGTTCACCCGGGACTACAGCTTCACCCCTCCACTTT; cdr3_aa: CAWSSPGTTASPLHF; clone_size: few; j_call: TRBJ1-6; d_call: -; v_call: TRBV30
cdr3_nt: TGTGCCACCAGTCAGGACAGGGGACCTTATGGCTACACCTTC; cdr3_aa: CATSQDRGPYGYTF; clone_size: -; j_call: TRBJ1-2; d_call: TRBD1; v_call: TRBV15
cdr3_nt: TGTGCCAGTAGTCTTCAGGCCCGTATGAACACTGAAGCTTTCTTT; cdr3_aa: CASSLQARMNTEAFF; clone_size: -; j_call: TRBJ1-1; d_call: -; v_call: TRBV19
cdr3_nt: TGTGCCAGTAGTATAGGTGGGGCGCCGGATAATGAAAAACTGTTTTTT; cdr3_aa: CASSIGGAPDNEKLFF; clone_size: -; j_call: TRBJ1-4; d_call: -; v_call: TRBV19
cdr3_nt: TGTGCCTGGGCTAAACAGGGGACTGAAGCTTTCTTT; cdr3_aa: CAWAKQGTEAFF; clone_size: -; j_call: TRBJ1-1; d_call: TRBD1; v_call: TRBV30
cdr3_nt: TGTGCCTGGGGGCAAGGACAGGGTGATGGCTACACCTTC; cdr3_aa: CAWGQGQGDGYTF; clone_size: -; j_call: TRBJ1-2; d_call: TRBD1; v_call: TRBV30
cdr3_nt: TGCGCCAGCAGCGGTGGGAGGGGCGCGGGCACTGAAGCTTTCTTT; cdr3_aa: CASSGGRGAGTEAFF; clone_size: -; j_call: TRBJ1-1; d_call: -; v_call: TRBV4-1
cdr3_nt: TGTGCCAGCAGTATCTACAGGGAAGCTTTCTTT; cdr3_aa: CASSIYREAFF; clone_size: few; j_call: TRBJ1-1; d_call: -; v_call: TRBV6-2/TRBV6-3
cdr3_nt: TGTGCCAGCAGCTCGGGGACAACTAGTAATCAGCCCCAGCATTTT; cdr3_aa: CASSSGTTSNQPQHF; clone_size: once; j_call: TRBJ1-5; d_call: -; v_call: TRBV7-2
cdr3_nt: TGTGCCAGCAGCCCCGGGACTAGCGAGTACAATGAGCAGTTCTTC; cdr3_aa: CASSPGTSEYNEQFF; clone_size: -; j_call: TRBJ2-1; d_call: TRBD2; v_call: TRBV6-2/TRBV6-3
cdr3_nt: TGTGCCAGCAGCCGGACAGGGGGCGGTCAGCCCCAGCATTTT; cdr3_aa: CASSRTGGGQPQHF; clone_size: once; j_call: TRBJ1-5; d_call: TRBD1; v_call: TRBV6-5
cdr3_nt: TGTGCCAGTAGTATAGAGATCCGGACAGTGGAGAATGAAAAACTGTTTTTT; cdr3_aa: CASSIEIRTVENEKLFF; clone_size: -; j_call: TRBJ1-4; d_call: -; v_call: TRBV19
cdr3_nt: TGTGCCACCAGGGATGACAGGGGGCATCAGCCCCAGCATTTT; cdr3_aa: CATRDDRGHQPQHF; clone_size: -; j_call: TRBJ1-5; d_call: TRBD1; v_call: TRBV24-1
cdr3_nt: TGTGCCAGCAGCCCGGGGGGGGGCTCGATTTCCTACGAGCAGTACTTC; cdr3_aa: CASSPGGGSISYEQYF; clone_size: few; j_call: TRBJ2-7; d_call: TRBD2; v_call: TRBV5-4
cdr3_nt: TGTGCCAGCACTGAGACGGGAGTCGGAAACACCATATATTTT; cdr3_aa: CASTETGVGNTIYF; clone_size: -; j_call: TRBJ1-3; d_call: -; v_call: TRBV2
cdr3_nt: TGTGCCAGCAGCCAAGTAGTGAACACTGAAGCTTTCTTT; cdr3_aa: CASSQVVNTEAFF; clone_size: -; j_call: TRBJ1-1; d_call: -; v_call: TRBV3-1/TRBV3-2
cdr3_nt: TGCGCCAGCAGCACACCCGGACTAGCGGGAGATGAGCAGTTCTTC; cdr3_aa: CASSTPGLAGDEQFF; clone_size: -; j_call: TRBJ2-1; d_call: TRBD2; v_call: TRBV4-1
cdr3_nt: TGTGCCAGCACCCAAGGACTCTCTGGAAACACCATATATTTT; cdr3_aa: CASTQGLSGNTIYF; clone_size: -; j_call: TRBJ1-3; d_call: -; v_call: TRBV6-6
cdr3_nt: TGTGCCAGTAGTCAACAGGGGAGTAGGGCCGGGGAGCTGTTTTTT; cdr3_aa: CASSQQGSRAGELFF; clone_size: once; j_call: TRBJ2-2; d_call: TRBD1; v_call: TRBV19
cdr3_nt: TGTGCCAGCTCACCGCGACAGGGGCACACCGGGGAGCTGTTTTTT; cdr3_aa: CASSPRQGHTGELFF; clone_size: few; j_call: TRBJ2-2; d_call: TRBD1; v_call: TRBV18
cdr3_nt: TGTGCCAGCAGCGTAGTAGCGGGGAAGACCGGGGAGCTGTTTTTT; cdr3_aa: CASSVVAGKTGELFF; clone_size: -; j_call: TRBJ2-2; d_call: TRBD2; v_call: TRBV9
cdr3_nt: TGTGCCAGCAGCGTAGTTGGACCTAGCGGGGGCACAGATACGCAGTATTTT; cdr3_aa: CASSVVGPSGGTDTQYF; clone_size: few; j_call: TRBJ2-3; d_call: TRBD2; v_call: TRBV9
cdr3_nt: TGTGCCAGCAGGGGGGAGGCACAGTCTCAAGAGACCCAGTACTTC; cdr3_aa: CASRGEAQSQETQYF; clone_size: -; j_call: TRBJ2-5; d_call: -; v_call: TRBV6-5
cdr3_nt: TGTGCCAGCAGTTCCCTTCGAAATGTAGCCGGCTACACCTTC; cdr3_aa: CASSSLRNVAGYTF; clone_size: few; j_call: TRBJ1-2; d_call: -; v_call: TRBV6-2/TRBV6-3
cdr3_nt: TGTGCCAGCAGCACGAACAGGGGGCGAACTGAAGCTTTCTTT; cdr3_aa: CASSTNRGRTEAFF; clone_size: -; j_call: TRBJ1-1; d_call: TRBD1; v_call: TRBV28
cdr3_nt: TGTGCCAGTCAACAGGGGGCACAATCACCCCTCCACTTT; cdr3_aa: CASQQGAQSPLHF; clone_size: many; j_call: TRBJ1-6; d_call: TRBD1; v_call: TRBV7-2
cdr3_nt: TGTGCCAGCAGCTCTCTTTACACAGGGGGAGACGAGACCCAGTACTTC; cdr3_aa: CASSSLYTGGDETQYF; clone_size: -; j_call: TRBJ2-5; d_call: TRBD1; v_call: TRBV11-2
cdr3_nt: TGTGCCAGTTCCGAAAGGAGGGTATCGTACTACGAGCAGTACTTC; cdr3_aa: CASSERRVSYYEQYF; clone_size: -; j_call: TRBJ2-7; d_call: -; v_call: TRBV6-5
cdr3_nt: TGTGCCAGCAGCTTCGGGGGGACGAACACTGAAGCTTTCTTT; cdr3_aa: CASSFGGTNTEAFF; clone_size: -; j_call: TRBJ1-1; d_call: -; v_call: TRBV7-8